The 26 T cell receptor beta chains listed next were all sequenced from one sample in a study of blood T cell repertoires in COVID-19. Measured with immunoSEQ multiplex PCR; TCRdb has only the in-frame clones, and not every one. The table lists more than 150,000 clones, roughly 80% of them singletons. The sample consisted of peripheral blood. These receptors were obtained from a woman of 80 years or more with COVID-19, enrolled during active disease.

This clone has only a few counts. The chain combines TRBV5-4 with TRBJ2-1, with 10 bases fitting TRBD1. Germline-derived CDR1 and CDR2 are SGHNT and YYREEE (reference sequence). V trimming: 2 bases; J trimming: 0 bases; junction bases outside the gene matches: 5. CDR3 length: 17 residues. For the CDR3, the DNA is TGTGCCAGCAGCTTTGCGGGACAGGGGAGCTCCTACAATGAGCAGTTCTTC. Translation: CASSFAGQGSSYNEQFF.

V and J are TRBV24-1 and TRBJ1-5; D possibly corresponds to TRBD1 (5 bases). The germline V gene encodes CDR1 KGHDR and CDR2 SFDVKD. The V end lost 4 bases, the J end lost 7 bases, and 10 bases lay between the germline ends. The CDR3 loop spans 13 amino acids. The chain's CDR3 is CATSDRARQPQHF. The CDR3 bases are TGTGCCACCAGTGACAGGGCTCGGCAGCCCCAGCATTTT.

This chain joins TRBV14 and TRBJ2-1, with 7 bases identical to TRBD2. Looked up from germline, CDR1 is SGHDN and CDR2 is FVKESK. The CDR3 covers 14 residues. The junction had 8 bases not matched to a gene; V was cut back by 3 bases and J by 9 bases. The CDR3 DNA reads TGTGCCAGCAGCCAGCATGTGCGGGAGAGTGAGCAGTTCTTC. Translated: CASSQHVRESEQFF.

This clone was seen a handful of times. The chain couples TRBV28 to TRBJ2-1; D is unclear. CDR3 size: 12 residues. Per germline, CDR1 MDHEN and CDR2 SYDVKM. V lost 6 bases and J 5 bases, leaving 8 bases between the germline ends. The CDR3, as DNA: TGTGCCAGCAGCCCGACTCACAATGAGCAGTTCTTC. Amino acids: CASSPTHNEQFF.

The chain links TRBV19 to TRBJ2-1; 10 positions agree with TRBD2. The ends lost 5 bases at V and 9 bases at J; junction bases unmatched: 7. CDR3 length: 14 residues. The germline CDR1 and CDR2 sequences are LNHDA and SQIVND (reference sequence). Here the CDR3 reads CASSGLAGEGEQFF. The CDR3, as DNA: TGTGCCAGTAGTGGGCTAGCGGGAGAAGGTGAGCAGTTCTTC.

CDR3 sequence (DNA): TGTGCCAGCAGCCAAGAATATTCTGGCTACACCTTC. Translating gives CASSQEYSGYTF. The V and J genes are TRBV14 and TRBJ1-2; D not certain. The CDR3 loop spans 12 amino acids. Germline loops: CDR1 SGHDN, CDR2 FVKESK. V lost 0 bases and J 7 bases, leaving 6 bases between the germline ends.

The chain is built from TRBV19 and TRBJ1-1; D gene unclear. Germline V CDR1 and CDR2: LNHDA, SQIVND (reference sequence). CDR3 length: 15 amino acids. The V end lost 6 bases, the J end lost 1 base, and 15 bases lay between the germline ends. The CDR3 loop reads CASRSDGGSNTEAFF. The DNA for the CDR3 is TGTGCCAGTAGGTCGGATGGCGGTTCGAACACTGAAGCTTTCTTT.

CDR3 sequence reads: CASSQLADTDTQYF. The CDR3 DNA sequence: TGTGCCAGCAGCCAGCTAGCGGACACAGATACGCAGTATTTT. This chain connects TRBV7-9 to TRBJ2-3; TRBD2 aligns across 7 bases. Trimming at V came to 5 bases and at J to 2 bases, leaving 4 bases not matched to a gene. This CDR3 is built from 14 residues. CDR1 is SEHNR and CDR2 is FQNEAQ in the germline V gene (reference sequence).

The chain uses TRBV24-1 and TRBJ1-2; 7 bases match TRBD1. From germline, CDR1 is KGHDR and CDR2 SFDVKD. Trimming cost V 2 bases and J 3 bases; bases outside gene matches: 2. This CDR3 comprises 14 residues. Here the CDR3 reads CATSDSDRDYGYTF. CDR3 DNA sequence: TGTGCCACCAGTGATTCCGACAGGGACTATGGCTACACCTTC.

In this sample, this clone turned up once. V usage is TRBV7-2 and J usage is TRBJ2-1; 8 bases fit TRBD2. The CDR3 is 15 amino acids. V was pared by 6 bases and J by 5 bases, with 9 bases of the junction left unmatched. Germline V gives CDR1 SGHTA, CDR2 FQGNSA. The CDR3 nucleotides read TGTGCCAGCAGACCCTCGGGCGGGGGGCACAATGAGCAGTTCTTC. Its translation is CASRPSGGGHNEQFF.

The chain combines TRBV6-6 with TRBJ2-1, with D possibly being TRBD2 (6 bases). Deletions cut 5 bases from V and 9 bases from J, with 8 bases between. CDR3 length: 11 residues. The germline V gene has CDR1 MNHNY and CDR2 SVGAGI (reference sequence). The CDR3 DNA sequence: TGTGCCAGCAGTCCGGGGGTTGAGCAGTTCTTC. Protein product: CASSPGVEQFF.

The table lists this clone with a few counts. The rearrangement joins TRBV30 to TRBJ1-3; D gene uncertain. V gave up 4 bases and J gave up 4 bases, with 5 bases separating them. This CDR3 has 11 residues. CDR1 and CDR2 from the germline V gene are GTSNPN and SVGIG (reference sequence). CDR3 DNA sequence: TGTGCCTGGAAGGAGGGAAACACCATATATTTT. It specifies CAWKEGNTIYF.

The rearrangement links TRBV15 to TRBJ1-2; a possible D gene is TRBD1 (5 bases). V was cut by 0 bases and J by 5 bases, with 10 bases left in between. CDR3 length: 14 amino acids. Germline V CDR1 and CDR2: LNHNV, YYDKDF (reference sequence). The CDR3 is CATSRDTRGYGYTF. CDR3 coding DNA: TGTGCCACCAGCAGAGACACCCGGGGGTATGGCTACACCTTC. Full variable domain (rest looked up from reference TRBV15 and TRBJ1-2): DAMVIQNPRYQVTQFGKPVTLSCSQTLNHNVMYWYQQKSSQAPKLLFHYYDKDFNNEADTPDNFQSRRPNTSFCFLDIRSPGLGDTAMYLCATSRDTRGYGYTFGSGTRLTVV.

This rearrangement joins TRBV18 to TRBJ2-7; 11 positions agree with TRBD1. The CDR3 runs to 16 residues. Germline V gene lookup returns CDR1 KGHSH and CDR2 LQKENI. Germline trimming cut 2 bases from V and 6 bases from J; bases unmatched to any gene: 9. DNA for the CDR3: TGTGCCAGCTCACCAAGGGACAGGGGGGTTTCGGGCGAGCAGTACTTC. Translation gives CASSPRDRGVSGEQYF.

A note on this clone: Distinct nucleotide sequences in the sample also encode this CDR3. The genes are TRBV5-1 and TRBJ1-1; no clear D. V dropped 0 bases and J dropped 1 base, with 7 bases sitting between them. Germline CDR1 SGHRS, CDR2 YFSETQ. There are 14 residues in the CDR3. This CDR3 reads CASSLDRGNTEAFF. For the CDR3, the DNA is TGCGCCAGCAGCTTGGATCGGGGGAACACTGAAGCTTTCTTT.

This clone was observed a handful of times. This sequence joins TRBV5-1 and TRBJ1-1, with D perhaps matching TRBD1 (5 bases). This CDR3 is built from 14 residues. The ends were cut back, 0 bases at V and 0 bases at J, with 6 bases in the middle. The germline CDR1 and CDR2 sequences are SGHRS and YFSETQ. The CDR3 DNA follows: TGCGCCAGCAGCTTGGGCAGGGTGAACACTGAAGCTTTCTTT. Encoded protein: CASSLGRVNTEAFF.

There are many counts of this clone. DNA of the CDR3: TGTGCCACCAGTGATTTTCTCGGGGGAAGCGGGAGTGGCGCAGATACGCAGTATTTT. Amino acids: CATSDFLGGSGSGADTQYF. The chain joins TRBV24-1 to TRBJ2-3; the match to TRBD2 covers 8 bases. V lost 1 base to trimming and J lost 4 bases; unmatched junction nucleotides: 15. The V gene's germline CDR1 is KGHDR and CDR2 SFDVKD. The CDR3 has 19 amino acids.

This clone appeared a single time. CDR3 nucleotide sequence: TGCAGCGTTAGGGGACAGGGATCGGGCACTGAAGCTTTCTTT. This translates into CSVRGQGSGTEAFF. The chain recombines TRBV29-1 with TRBJ1-1, with TRBD1 identical over 9 bases. V shed 5 bases, J shed 4 bases, and the junction held 8 bases outside the gene matches. The germline V gene encodes CDR1 SQVTM and CDR2 ANQGSEA. The CDR3 spans 14 residues.

This clone appeared a single time. The chain employs TRBV14 and TRBJ2-1, with a possible D match to TRBD2 (5 bases). V was trimmed by 2 bases and J by 0 bases, leaving 20 bases between them. The CDR3 covers 19 residues. CDR1 is SGHDN and CDR2 is FVKESK in the germline V gene. As DNA, the CDR3 is TGTGCCAGCAGCCAATATCGGGGTTCCCTCCGCGTCTCCTACAATGAGCAGTTCTTC. It yields the protein CASSQYRGSLRVSYNEQFF.

The rearrangement links TRBV3-1 (or the pseudogene TRBV3-2) to TRBJ2-2; 9 bases map to TRBD1. J lost 7 bases, V lost 5 bases, and 17 bases had no gene match. The CDR3 is 18 residues long. Germline CDR1 and CDR2: LGHDT and YNNKEL (reference sequence). CDR3 nucleotides: TGTGCCAGCAGCGTATATTTCCGGGACAGGGATATCGTCGGGGAGCTGTTTTTT. This gives the protein CASSVYFRDRDIVGELFF.

This chain uses TRBV7-2 with TRBJ1-2; D remains unclear. The CDR3 length is 14 residues. Trimming took off 1 base at V and 4 bases at J, with 10 bases between the two ends. Germline V gene lookup returns CDR1 SGHTA and CDR2 FQGNSA. The CDR3, as DNA: TGTGCCAGCAGCTTAGAGCGGCAGACCTATGGCTACACCTTC. Protein sequence: CASSLERQTYGYTF.

The chain links TRBV3-1 (or the pseudogene TRBV3-2) to TRBJ1-2, with 7 bases identical to TRBD1. After removal of 0 bases from V and 4 bases from J, the junction contained 2 bases not matched to a gene. Germline loops: CDR1 LGHDT, CDR2 YNNKEL (reference sequence). This CDR3 has 14 residues. In nucleotides, the CDR3 is TGTGCCAGCAGCCAAGATGACAGGGTCTATGGCTACACCTTC. Translating it yields CASSQDDRVYGYTF.

This clone was recorded only once. V and J are TRBV18 and TRBJ2-7, with D possibly matching TRBD2 (5 bases). This CDR3 has 11 residues. Germline V gene lookup returns CDR1 KGHSH and CDR2 LQKENI. V gave up 5 bases and J gave up 6 bases, with 8 bases separating them. The CDR3 here is CASSEGSEQYF. The CDR3 DNA is TGTGCCAGCTCAGAGGGTAGCGAGCAGTACTTC.

The V gene is TRBV5-1, the J gene TRBJ2-1, with 9 bases identical to TRBD1. The CDR3 consists of 14 residues. In germline, CDR1 is SGHRS, CDR2 YFSETQ. V gave up 7 bases and J gave up 7 bases; unmatched junction bases: 9. Written as DNA, the CDR3 is TGCGCCAGCGGGGACAGGGCGTTTGGGAATGAGCAGTTCTTC. Residues: CASGDRAFGNEQFF.

This clone is a singleton in its sample. The chain links TRBV5-1 to TRBJ1-4; 11 bases map to TRBD1. Unmatched junction bases numbered 7, after V lost 4 bases and J lost 11 bases. The CDR3 covers 14 residues. Germline CDR1 is SGHRS and CDR2 is YFSETQ. The CDR3 DNA reads as TGCGCCAGCAGCACCCGGGACAGGGGGGGGAAACTGTTTTTT. This encodes CASSTRDRGGKLFF.

V gene TRBV5-1 combines with J gene TRBJ2-2, with 8 bases aligning to TRBD1. This CDR3 spans 15 amino acids. V lost 1 base to trimming and J lost 6 bases; unmatched junction nucleotides: 5. From germline, CDR1 is SGHRS and CDR2 YFSETQ. This chain's CDR3 is CASSLSGGIAGELFF. The CDR3 DNA is TGCGCCAGCAGCTTGTCAGGGGGCATTGCCGGGGAGCTGTTTTTT.